These 29 T cell receptor beta chains originate from one sample sequenced in a study of metastatic and nonmetastatic thyroid tumors. TCRdb re-clonotyped the PCR reads via MiXCR. The sample carries 25,000 to 35,000 clones, approximately 11% recorded once. Until they underwent thyroid surgery, no patient had received any treatment. The sequencing sample was made of blood. The receptor set was obtained from a female donor with papillary thyroid cancer or a benign thyroid nodule (not recorded which). Some clones in this sample may be carry-over from other donors' samples.

The chain joins TRBV24-1 to TRBJ2-1; TRBD2 is a possible D gene (6 bases). This CDR3 contains 14 residues. From germline, CDR1 is KGHDR and CDR2 SFDVKD. V dropped 4 bases and J dropped 9 bases, with 15 bases sitting between them. The CDR3 loop reads CATSDAGPGSEQFF. The CDR3 coding sequence is TGTGCCACCAGTGACGCGGGGCCGGGGTCTGAGCAGTTCTTC.

J is TRBJ2-7 and V is TRBV11-2; the match to TRBD1 covers 9 bases. In germline, CDR1 is SGHAT, CDR2 FQNNGV. This CDR3 contains 15 residues. The J segment lost 0 bases and the V segment lost 7 bases, leaving 7 bases of the junction unmatched. The CDR3 nucleotides read TGTGCCAGCACCCGGACAGGGGTTAGCTCCTACGAGCAGTACTTC. Amino acids: CASTRTGVSSYEQYF.

Regarding this clone: Given a much more abundant clone one base away, this may be a read error. The CDR3 does not close with the conserved phenylalanine or tryptophan, likely indicating a read error. The chain carries TRBV9 and TRBJ2-5; D gene ambiguous. The germline CDR1 and CDR2 sequences are SGDLS and YYNGEE. The CDR3 runs 15 residues. The V end lost 4 bases, the J end lost 1 base, and 14 bases lay between the germline ends. In DNA, the CDR3 is TGTGCCAGCAGCTTGCCGGGCCAACCCCAAGAGACCCAGTACCTC. This translates into CASSLPGQPQETQYL.

Within the sample, this clone is medium-sized. CDR3 bases: TGTGCCAGCAGTTACGACTCTGGGGCCAACGTCCTGACTTTC. Its protein is CASSYDSGANVLTF. This chain uses TRBV6-2 or TRBV6-3 with TRBJ2-6; no firm D call. In germline, CDR1 is MNHEY, CDR2 SVGEGT. The CDR3 is 14 residues long. Trimming pared 2 bases from V and 0 bases from J, leaving 2 bases between.

The table lists this clone with many counts. The CDR3 DNA reads as TGTGCCAGTAGTATAGCGGCGGTGGATACGCAGTATTTT. Its protein is CASSIAAVDTQYF. This chain uses TRBV19 with TRBJ2-3; D is ambiguous. This CDR3 spans 13 amino acids. Looked up from germline, CDR1 is LNHDA and CDR2 is SQIVND (reference sequence). V was shortened by 1 base and J by 6 bases, with 8 bases between the two germline ends.

The chain has TRBV7-6 and TRBJ1-6, with D maybe TRBD1 (6 bases). The CDR3 covers 15 residues. V gave up 5 bases and J gave up 6 bases, with 14 bases separating them. Germline V gene sequence: CDR1 SGHVS, CDR2 FNYEAQ. The CDR3 coding sequence is TGTGCCAGCAGCCCGGTGGCAGGGGTTAATTCACCCCTCCACTTT. This translates into CASSPVAGVNSPLHF. The complete variable domain, with remaining parts taken from reference TRBV7-6 and TRBJ1-6, reads GAGVSQSPRYKVTKRGQDVALRCDPISGHVSLYWYRQALGQGPEFLTYFNYEAQQDKSGLPNDRFSAERPEGSISTLTIQRTEQRDSAMYRCASSPVAGVNSPLHFGNGTRLTVT.

This clone appeared many times. CDR3 sequence reads: CASSRDGNTIYF. CDR3 DNA: TGTGCCAGCAGCCGCGACGGAAACACCATATATTTT. The chain joins TRBV7-3 to TRBJ1-3, with no clear D. Deletions cut 5 bases from V and 4 bases from J, with 6 bases between. The germline gives CDR1 SGHTA, CDR2 FQGTGA. This CDR3 is 12 amino acids long.

The sample holds many counts of this clone. V usage is TRBV7-9 and J usage is TRBJ2-4, with D tentatively TRBD1 (6 bases). Germline CDR1 SEHNR, CDR2 FQNEAQ (reference sequence). The CDR3 spans 14 residues. Trimming removed 3 bases from V and 8 bases from J, with 14 bases in between. The CDR3 DNA follows: TGTGCCAGCAGCTTGGAAGGGGGTAGAGACATTCAGTACTTC. It codes for CASSLEGGRDIQYF. The variable domain in full, with the rest retrieved from reference TRBV7-9 and TRBJ2-4, is DTGVSQNPRHKITKRGQNVTFRCDPISEHNRLYWYRQTLGQGPEFLTYFQNEAQLEKSRLLSDRFSAERPKGSFSTLEIQRTEQGDSAMYLCASSLEGGRDIQYFGAGTRLSVL.

As to this clone: The junction shows a germline mismatch at one end, possibly a read error. The chain has TRBV6-1 and TRBJ2-3, with D possibly being TRBD1 (6 bases). Looked up from germline, CDR1 is MNHNS and CDR2 is SASEGT. The CDR3 covers 14 residues. The CDR3 is CASSRQDPTYTQYF. The DNA for the CDR3 is TGTGCCAGCAGTCGACAGGACCCCACATATACGCAGTATTTT.

In this sample, this clone turned up many times. This rearrangement joins TRBV18 to TRBJ2-7; D unclear. Trimming pared 3 bases from V and 4 bases from J, leaving 13 bases between. CDR1 and CDR2 (germline): KGHSH, LQKENI. This CDR3 contains 14 residues. CDR3 region: CASSPSKGIYEQYF. The CDR3 DNA is TGTGCCAGCTCACCTTCGAAGGGAATATACGAGCAGTACTTC.

This clone has ten or more counts. The V gene is TRBV4-1, the J gene TRBJ1-4, with a possible D match to TRBD1 (6 bases). V lost 4 bases and J lost 5, with 11 bases in between. CDR3 size: 14 residues. The germline V gene encodes CDR1 MGHRA and CDR2 YSYEKL. The chain's CDR3 is CASSPGQPNEKLFF. The CDR3, as DNA: TGCGCCAGCAGCCCCGGACAGCCCAATGAAAAACTGTTTTTT.

This clone was picked up many times. The chain couples TRBV2 to TRBJ1-1, with D tentatively TRBD1 (6 bases). Germline V lookup: CDR1 SNHLY, CDR2 FYNNEI. The V gene lost 0 bases and the J gene lost 3 bases, with 26 bases spanning the gap. There are 20 residues in the CDR3. The CDR3 region is CASSEAGYSGHAGAYTEAFF. The CDR3 bases are TGTGCCAGCAGTGAAGCAGGGTACTCGGGGCATGCGGGGGCGTACACTGAAGCTTTCTTT.

At least ten counts were recorded for this clone. The chain links TRBV7-2 to TRBJ2-3; D remains ambiguous. There are 11 residues in the CDR3. V was clipped by 2 bases and J by 6 bases, with 3 bases between them. Germline V gene data show CDR1 as SGHTA and CDR2 as FQGNSA. The CDR3, as DNA: TGTGCCAGCAGCTTATCGGATACGCAGTATTTT. It is translated as CASSLSDTQYF.

This clone was seen repeatedly, ten times or more. The gene calls are TRBV9 and TRBJ1-1; no clear D. V was clipped by 0 bases and J by 0 bases, with 6 bases between them. The CDR3 loop spans 14 amino acids. From germline, CDR1 is SGDLS and CDR2 YYNGEE. The DNA of the CDR3 is TGTGCCAGCAGCGTAGCAAGCTTGAACACTGAAGCTTTCTTT. This gives the protein CASSVASLNTEAFF.

The genes are TRBV7-2 and TRBJ2-7; D possibly corresponds to TRBD2 (5 bases). V lost 5 bases and J 0 bases, leaving 14 bases between the germline ends. This CDR3 region has 15 residues. Per the germline V gene, CDR1 is SGHTA and CDR2 is FQGNSA. DNA for the CDR3: TGTGCCAGCAGCCCCAGCGGCCTGAGCTCCTACGAGCAGTACTTC. Its translation is CASSPSGLSSYEQYF.

This clone was seen at least ten times. This CDR3 is CASSEGLAGLFSVEQFF. CDR3 in DNA: TGTGCCAGCAGTGAAGGGTTAGCGGGATTGTTTTCGGTTGAGCAGTTCTTC. This chain links TRBV2 with TRBJ2-1; 8 bases map to TRBD2. Germline CDR1 is SNHLY and CDR2 is FYNNEI. This CDR3 has 17 residues. The V segment lost 1 base and the J segment 9 bases; nucleotides outside the gene matches: 14.

This sequence joins TRBV9 and TRBJ2-7, with 8 nucleotides matching TRBD1. Germline V gene lookup returns CDR1 SGDLS and CDR2 YYNGEE. Losses at the gene ends were 5 bases for V and 5 bases for J; bases not matched to a gene: 9. CDR3 length: 14 residues. The CDR3 DNA reads TGTGCCAGCAGTTACAACAGGGGGTCGGACGAGCAGTACTTC. Residues: CASSYNRGSDEQYF.

Ten or more counts support this clone. The CDR3 nucleotides are TGTGCCAGCAGCTTCTCCGCCGGCCGAGATACGCAGTATTTT. Amino acid sequence: CASSFSAGRDTQYF. V is TRBV7-9 and J is TRBJ2-3, with unresolved D. Germline CDR1 and CDR2: SEHNR and FQNEAQ (reference sequence). This CDR3 spans 14 amino acids. V lost 3 bases, J lost 5 bases, and 12 bases lay in between.

V usage is TRBV10-3 and J usage is TRBJ2-7; tentative D call: TRBD1 (6 bases). From germline, CDR1 is ENHRY and CDR2 SYGVKD. With 4 bases removed from V and 5 bases from J, the gap between germline ends came to 6 bases. This CDR3 has 11 residues. The chain's CDR3 is CAISGTDEQYF. CDR3 coding DNA: TGTGCCATCAGTGGGACAGACGAGCAGTACTTC.

This clone has ten or more counts. The final CDR3 position lacks the conserved phenylalanine or tryptophan, pointing to a likely read error. It is unclear where the CDR3 begins or ends on the DNA, so no DNA is shown, and the CDR3 is as TCRdb lists it. The chain carries TRBV7-2 and TRBJ1-2; the D call of TRBD1 is as the table states it, not checked on the DNA. Germline V gives CDR1 SGHTA, CDR2 FQGNSA. The CDR3 length is 10 residues, termini included. CDR3 loop: CASSRTGGGG.

This clone came up many times. This may be a read error, as it is one base from a much larger clone. This sequence joins TRBV27 and TRBJ2-2, with D perhaps TRBD1 (6 bases). Germline loops: CDR1 MNHEY, CDR2 SMNVEV (reference sequence). V was shortened by 5 bases and J by 7 bases, with 17 bases between the two germline ends. The CDR3 is 15 residues long. CDR3 in amino acids: CASSIIQGSIGELFF. The DNA of the CDR3 is TGTGCCAGCAGTATTATACAGGGTTCGATCGGGGAGCTGTTTTTT.

Judged by abundance, this clone is medium-sized. The CDR3 coding sequence is TGTGCCAGCAGTTCTCCGGGGTCTAAGGGCTACACCTTC. Its protein is CASSSPGSKGYTF. This sequence joins TRBV6-1 and TRBJ1-2; D remains ambiguous. Between the trimmed V and J ends, which lost 5 bases and 8 bases, there was a span of 15 bases. The CDR3 extends over 13 amino acids. Per the germline V gene, CDR1 is MNHNS and CDR2 is SASEGT.

This clone appeared many times. This chain joins TRBV7-2 and TRBJ2-2; 12 bases are shared with TRBD1. This CDR3 spans 20 amino acids. Germline CDR1 reads SGHTA; CDR2 reads FQGNSA. With V trimmed by 7 bases and J by 7 bases, 22 bases remained unmatched. CDR3 amino acids: CASTKWLGTGGVLRNGELFF. The CDR3 DNA reads as TGTGCCAGCACAAAATGGCTAGGGACAGGGGGCGTTTTGAGAAACGGGGAGCTGTTTTTT.

This clone was seen a few times. The rearrangement links TRBV6-2 or TRBV6-3 to TRBJ2-1; TRBD2 is a possible D gene (6 bases). The germline CDR1 and CDR2 sequences are MNHEY and SVGEGT. The CDR3 has 18 amino acids. The germline V and J ends were trimmed by 7 bases and 7 bases, with 29 bases remaining between them. The CDR3 coding sequence is TGTGCCAGCACCAAGATCCTGGTCGGGTCCGGAGGGGAGAATGAGCAGTTCTTC. Its protein is CASTKILVGSGGENEQFF.

In this sample, this clone turned up many times. The chain uses TRBV15 and TRBJ2-1, with a weak D call TRBD2 (5 bases). V gave up 3 bases and J gave up 6 bases, with 18 bases separating them. The CDR3 sequence is 16 residues long. Germline CDR1 and CDR2: LNHNV and YYDKDF (reference sequence). The CDR3: CATSRADGEEGNEQFF. Here the CDR3 DNA reads TGTGCCACCAGCAGGGCGGACGGAGAAGAGGGCAATGAGCAGTTCTTC.

This clone was recorded at least ten times. The CDR3 nucleotides are TGTGCCACCGCGCGGGTCAGTCCCACAGATACGCAGTATTTT. Translated, it gives CATARVSPTDTQYF. The J gene is TRBJ2-3, the V gene TRBV12-3 or TRBV12-4; D possibly corresponds to TRBD2 (5 bases). With 10 bases removed from V and 2 bases from J, the gap between germline ends came to 16 bases. There are 14 residues in the CDR3.

This clone was seen at least ten times. The V call is TRBV7-9, the J call TRBJ1-2; D is unclear. Germline CDR1 is SEHNR and CDR2 is FQNEAQ (reference sequence). This CDR3 spans 12 amino acids. Trimming took off 5 bases at V and 7 bases at J, with 11 bases between the two ends. The CDR3 region has the DNA TGTGCCAGCAGCCCCGAATTAGGTGGCTACACCTTC. It translates to CASSPELGGYTF.

In this sample, this clone turned up many times. A much bigger clone sits one base away, suggesting this may be a read error. Likely a read error: the CDR3 ends without its conserved phenylalanine or tryptophan. The V and J genes are TRBV28 and TRBJ2-6; D tentatively fits TRBD1 or TRBD2 (5 bases each). The germline V gene has CDR1 MDHEN and CDR2 SYDVKM. Deletions cut 3 bases from V and 2 bases from J, with 23 bases between. This CDR3 is built from 20 residues. The CDR3 DNA follows: TGTGCCAGCAGTTTTAGTTTTTGGGGACGGGGCGAGACTGGGGCCAACGTCCTGACTCTC. The encoded protein is CASSFSFWGRGETGANVLTL.

This clone was seen at least ten times. The J gene is TRBJ2-1, the V gene TRBV4-3, with D perhaps assigned TRBD1 or TRBD2 (5 bases each). CDR3 length equals 12 residues. The germline V and J ends were trimmed by 3 bases and 14 bases, with 14 bases remaining between them. Germline lookup yields CDR1 LGHNA and CDR2 YSLEER. CDR3 DNA sequence: TGCGCCAGCAGCCAGGACCGGGGACGTAAGTTCTTC. It encodes CASSQDRGRKFF.